A single sample is the source of the 10 T cell receptor beta chains below, sequenced in a study of cytomegalovirus exposure and HLA in healthy donors. This PCR relied on a set of 60 Vbeta primers and 13 Jbeta primers. Using immunoSEQ multiplex PCR, the repertoire was profiled, and TCRdb retains in-frame clones only, with some absent. This specimen shows 100,000 to 150,000 clones; the ten leading clones hold about 1.5%. The sequencing sample was made of PBMCs. These receptors all come from a woman between 40 and 55 years old in good health and CMV-seropositive.

The gene calls are TRBV15 and TRBJ1-5, with 8 bases matching TRBD1. Losses at the gene ends were 0 bases for V and 4 bases for J; bases not matched to a gene: 5. In germline, CDR1 is LNHNV, CDR2 YYDKDF (reference sequence). The CDR3 consists of 16 residues. The CDR3 DNA reads as TGTGCCACCAGCAGAGATCAGGGGGCAAGGAATCAGCCCCAGCATTTT. Protein: CATSRDQGARNQPQHF.

The CDR3 loop is CASSISAGGAAYEQYF. The CDR3 nucleotides are TGTGCCAGTAGTATATCCGCAGGGGGAGCCGCCTACGAGCAGTACTTC. The chain carries TRBV19 and TRBJ2-7; 7 bases fit TRBD1. The germline V gene has CDR1 LNHDA and CDR2 SQIVND (reference sequence). The CDR3 is 16 amino acids. The V segment lost 2 bases and the J segment 2 bases; nucleotides outside the gene matches: 9.

The rearrangement links TRBV5-8 to TRBJ1-4, with 7 bases aligning to TRBD1. J was trimmed by 0 bases and V by 3 bases; bases with no gene match: 14. In germline, CDR1 is SGHTS, CDR2 YDEGEE. CDR3 length: 19 residues. CDR3 sequence (DNA): TGTGCCAGCAGCTACGAACGAAAACAGGGGAGAGCAACTAATGAAAAACTGTTTTTT. Translated, it gives CASSYERKQGRATNEKLFF.

The chain employs TRBV10-1 and TRBJ2-1; 10 bases are shared with TRBD2. CDR1 is WNHNN and CDR2 is SYGVQD in the germline V gene (reference sequence). With 2 bases clipped from V and 5 bases from J, the junction kept 3 bases outside the gene matches. There are 15 residues in the CDR3. The CDR3 spells CASSEGLAVNNEQFF. In DNA, the CDR3 is TGCGCCAGCAGTGAGGGACTAGCGGTTAACAATGAGCAGTTCTTC.

The J gene is TRBJ2-5, the V gene TRBV11-2, with D possibly being TRBD1 (5 bases). The germline V gene has CDR1 SGHAT and CDR2 FQNNGV. Trimming removed 9 bases at V and 4 bases at J, with 9 bases between. CDR3 length: 11 amino acids. CDR3 amino acids: CASQGGETQYF. CDR3 nucleotides: TGTGCCAGTCAGGGTGGAGAGACCCAGTACTTC.

The chain is built from TRBV5-4 and TRBJ2-5; tentative D call: TRBD2 (5 bases). CDR1 and CDR2 (germline): SGHNT, YYREEE (reference sequence). The V and J ends lost 0 bases and 4 bases respectively, with 13 bases between them. This CDR3 comprises 15 residues. The CDR3 coding sequence is TGTGCCAGCAGCTTGGTGCCCAACCGGGGAGAGACCCAGTACTTC. This encodes CASSLVPNRGETQYF. The full variable domain, completed using reference TRBV5-4 and TRBJ2-5, is ETGVTQSPTHLIKTRGQQVTLRCSSQSGHNTVSWYQQALGQGPQFIFQYYREEENGRGNFPPRFSGLQFPNYSSELNVNALELDDSALYLCASSLVPNRGETQYFGPGTRLLVL.

The chain joins TRBV6-5 to TRBJ2-7; D possibly corresponds to TRBD2 (6 bases). Germline-derived CDR1 and CDR2 are MNHEY and SVGAGI. Trimming left V 4 bases short and J 6 bases short, with 13 bases between. CDR3 length equals 13 residues. The CDR3 sequence is CASSWGLNGEQYF. The CDR3 DNA is TGTGCCAGCAGTTGGGGACTGAACGGCGAGCAGTACTTC.

As concerns this clone: A read error may produce the germline difference seen at one junction end. CDR3 nucleotides: TGTGCCAGCAGCACCTCTCCCACAGATACGCAGTGTTTT. Protein: CASSTSPTDTQCF. This chain uses TRBV9 with TRBJ2-3, with no clear D. Germline assignment: CDR1 SGDLS and CDR2 YYNGEE. The CDR3 extends over 13 amino acids.

With regard to this clone: This specimen includes other DNA sequences encoding the same CDR3. The chain is built from TRBV19 and TRBJ2-7, with D possibly being TRBD2 (5 bases). Between the trimmed V and J ends, which lost 5 bases and 3 bases, there was a span of 11 bases. Germline CDR1 is LNHDA and CDR2 is SQIVND (reference sequence). The CDR3 has 13 residues. CDR3 amino acids: CASSLRANYEQYF. CDR3 DNA: TGTGCCAGTAGTCTGCGGGCCAACTACGAGCAGTACTTC.

The chain carries TRBV5-1 and TRBJ1-6; a weak D match, TRBD1 (6 bases). V lost 2 bases, J lost 7 bases, and 10 bases lay in between. Germline V gene data show CDR1 as SGHRS and CDR2 as YFSETQ. This CDR3 comprises 14 residues. The CDR3 DNA follows: TGCGCCAGCAGCTTCTCAACAGGGAATTCACCCCTCCACTTT. It yields the protein CASSFSTGNSPLHF.